Below are 32 T cell receptor beta chains sequenced from a single sample in a study of immune evolution from preneoplasia to lung adenocarcinoma. Here immunoSEQ multiplex PCR was the method, and the copy in TCRdb shows in-frame clones only, minus some. The sample contains thousands of clones, roughly 80% of which appear only once. Specimen: FFPE minimally invasive lung adenocarcinoma tissue. The receptors come from a person aged 65-85 years with lung adenocarcinoma.

V is TRBV28 and J is TRBJ1-2; TRBD1 matches at 8 bases. This CDR3 region has 14 residues. Losses at the gene ends were 6 bases for V and 8 bases for J; bases not matched to a gene: 11. Germline V gives CDR1 MDHEN, CDR2 SYDVKM. CDR3 nucleotide sequence: TGTGCCAGCAGGCAGAGAGGACAGGGAGGGGGCTACACCTTC. Its translation is CASRQRGQGGGYTF.

J is TRBJ2-7 and V is TRBV7-9; tentatively, D is TRBD1 (5 bases). From germline, CDR1 is SEHNR and CDR2 FQNEAQ (reference sequence). V was shortened by 4 bases and J by 4 bases, with 17 bases between the two germline ends. CDR3 size: 15 residues. CDR3 residues: CASSSPRGVGYEQYF. DNA for the CDR3: TGTGCCAGCAGCTCGCCAAGGGGCGTGGGGTACGAGCAGTACTTC.

This clone was picked up a small number of times. The chain recombines TRBV14 with TRBJ2-3, with unresolved D. V was trimmed by 0 bases and J by 7 bases, leaving 11 bases between them. Germline V gene sequence: CDR1 SGHDN, CDR2 FVKESK. The CDR3 is 14 amino acids. The CDR3 sequence is CASSQEGPRNTQYF. As DNA, the CDR3 is TGTGCCAGCAGCCAAGAAGGGCCGCGGAATACGCAGTATTTT.

The V gene is TRBV6-1, the J gene TRBJ1-1; a possible D gene is TRBD1 (5 bases). Germline lookup yields CDR1 MNHNS and CDR2 SASEGT. The CDR3 is 14 amino acids. Trimming removed 6 bases at V and 4 bases at J, with 15 bases between. The CDR3 here is CASSLGATITEAFF. The CDR3 DNA sequence: TGTGCCAGCAGCCTCGGGGCTACTATCACTGAAGCTTTCTTT.

This chain links TRBV18 with TRBJ1-4; D not resolved. Trimming left V 2 bases short and J 5 bases short, with 15 bases between. The germline gives CDR1 KGHSH, CDR2 LQKENI. This CDR3 spans 16 amino acids. DNA for the CDR3: TGTGCCAGCTCACCATTGACCGGGCCACAGAATGAAAAACTGTTTTTT. Translation: CASSPLTGPQNEKLFF.

As DNA, the CDR3 is TGTGCCAGCAGCGTAGAGAGCGGGGGGTGGGAGACCCAGTACTTC. This sequence encodes CASSVESGGWETQYF. V gene TRBV9 combines with J gene TRBJ2-5, with 9 nucleotides matching TRBD2. The CDR3 sequence is 15 residues long. Germline CDR1 and CDR2: SGDLS and YYNGEE. V trimming: 0 bases; J trimming: 5 bases; junction bases outside the gene matches: 5.

This chain joins TRBV4-1 and TRBJ1-6; D is undetermined. Per germline, CDR1 MGHRA and CDR2 YSYEKL. The CDR3 loop spans 12 amino acids. The V gene lost 1 base and the J gene lost 7 bases, with 2 bases spanning the gap. This CDR3 is CASSQGNSPLHF. The CDR3 nucleotides read TGCGCCAGCAGCCAAGGGAATTCACCCCTCCACTTT.

V and J are TRBV6-5 and TRBJ2-3; D gene ambiguous. The V end was cut by 7 bases, the J end by 0 bases, with 11 bases between. This CDR3 contains 14 residues. Per germline, CDR1 MNHEY and CDR2 SVGAGI. The CDR3 region is CASMDGLSTDTQYF. CDR3 DNA: TGTGCCAGCATGGACGGGTTAAGCACAGATACGCAGTATTTT.

This chain connects TRBV4-1 to TRBJ2-3; the D is unclear. This CDR3 region has 15 residues. Germline CDR1 reads MGHRA; CDR2 reads YSYEKL. Between the trimmed V and J ends, which lost 4 bases and 4 bases, there was a span of 15 bases. The CDR3 sequence is CASSPQYGAADTQYF. The DNA for the CDR3 is TGCGCCAGCAGCCCACAGTACGGCGCGGCAGATACGCAGTATTTT.

This clone was observed once. The chain recombines TRBV7-8 with TRBJ1-2, with TRBD1 matching 10 bases. CDR1 and CDR2 (germline): SGHVS, FQNEAQ. The CDR3 length is 16 residues. V lost 4 bases and J lost 1; bases outside the gene matches: 6. This CDR3 is CASSSSGQGINYGYTF. In DNA, the CDR3 is TGTGCCAGCAGCTCTTCGGGACAGGGGATTAACTATGGCTACACCTTC.

In its sample, this clone was seen a few times. J is TRBJ1-2 and V is TRBV20-1; D is uncertain. Trimming took off 3 bases at V and 2 bases at J, with 4 bases between the two ends. CDR1 and CDR2 (germline): DFQATT, SNEGSKA (reference sequence). The CDR3 loop spans 11 amino acids. This CDR3 reads CSARDNYGYTF. The CDR3 coding sequence is TGCAGTGCTAGGGACAACTATGGCTACACCTTC.

J is TRBJ1-1 and V is TRBV6-5, with D unresolved. CDR1 is MNHEY and CDR2 is SVGAGI in the germline V gene. Between the trimmed V and J ends, which lost 2 bases and 1 base, there was a span of 8 bases. The CDR3 loop spans 14 amino acids. The CDR3 protein is CASSYRGRNTEAFF. The DNA of the CDR3 is TGTGCCAGCAGTTACAGAGGACGGAACACTGAAGCTTTCTTT.

This chain joins TRBV5-1 and TRBJ1-2, with D maybe TRBD1 (5 bases). The germline V and J ends were trimmed by 0 bases and 1 base, with 10 bases remaining between them. The CDR3 has 15 amino acids. CDR1 and CDR2 (germline): SGHRS, YFSETQ. CDR3 sequence (DNA): TGCGCCAGCAGCTTGGGAGGGGACTTTAACTATGGCTACACCTTC. Protein product: CASSLGGDFNYGYTF.

CDR3 in amino acids: CASSQVGGGTTSYEQYF. The CDR3 DNA sequence: TGTGCCAGCAGCCAAGTGGGAGGGGGTACCACCTCCTACGAGCAGTACTTC. The chain has TRBV4-2 and TRBJ2-7; perhaps TRBD2 as D (7 bases). V shed 1 base and J shed 0 bases, with 16 bases lying between them. The CDR3 totals 17 residues. The germline V gene has CDR1 LGHNA and CDR2 YNFKEQ.

J is TRBJ1-2 and V is TRBV20-1; D not resolved. CDR1 and CDR2 (germline): DFQATT, SNEGSKA (reference sequence). The CDR3 sequence is 11 residues long. Trimming cost V 4 bases and J 6 bases, with 9 bases left between them. This chain's CDR3 is CSAIAVDGYTF. The CDR3 DNA reads TGCAGTGCTATCGCGGTCGATGGCTACACCTTC.

The chain combines TRBV19 with TRBJ2-7; D possibly uses TRBD1 or TRBD2 (7 bases each). The CDR3 sequence is 15 residues long. Trimming pared 6 bases from V and 2 bases from J, leaving 17 bases between. Germline values: CDR1 LNHDA, CDR2 SQIVND (reference sequence). The CDR3 is CASRRKRDSPYEQYF. In DNA form, the CDR3 reads TGTGCCAGTAGGCGAAAGCGGGACAGCCCCTACGAGCAGTACTTC. Using reference TRBV19 and TRBJ2-7 for the parts outside the CDR3, the full variable domain is DGGITQSPKYLFRKEGQNVTLSCEQNLNHDAMYWYRQDPGQGLRLIYYSQIVNDFQKGDIAEGYSVSREKKESFPLTVTSAQKNPTAFYLCASRRKRDSPYEQYFGPGTRLTVT.

This clone was seen a single time. V gene TRBV5-1 combines with J gene TRBJ2-7, with 8 bases matching TRBD1. Germline values: CDR1 SGHRS, CDR2 YFSETQ. The CDR3 has 15 amino acids. Trimming cost V 4 bases and J 10 bases; bases outside gene matches: 16. The CDR3 spells CASSPGRTGNPGQYF. The DNA of the CDR3 is TGCGCCAGCAGCCCGGGTCGGACAGGGAACCCGGGACAGTACTTC.

V and J are TRBV5-4 and TRBJ2-1; TRBD2 agrees at 9 bases. Germline lookup yields CDR1 SGHNT and CDR2 YYREEE (reference sequence). With 2 bases clipped from V and 6 bases from J, the junction kept 6 bases outside the gene matches. The CDR3 extends over 15 amino acids. CDR3 DNA sequence: TGTGCCAGCAGCTTCCGCAGCGGGGGGTTCAATGAGCAGTTCTTC. Its translation: CASSFRSGGFNEQFF.

The chain couples TRBV6-5 to TRBJ2-2, with D possibly matching TRBD2 (5 bases). V was pared by 8 bases and J by 7 bases, with 11 bases between. The CDR3 sequence is 12 residues long. Germline assignment: CDR1 MNHEY and CDR2 SVGAGI. As DNA, the CDR3 is TGTGCCAGCGGAGGAACTGTCGGGGAGCTGTTTTTT. This sequence encodes CASGGTVGELFF.

The chain links TRBV9 to TRBJ2-5; possible D gene TRBD2, 6 bases. V was pared by 5 bases and J by 4 bases, with 18 bases between. The length of the CDR3 is 15 residues. Germline V CDR1 and CDR2: SGDLS, YYNGEE. The CDR3 reads CASSAGGGYRETQYF. The CDR3 nucleotides are TGTGCCAGCAGTGCGGGTGGGGGGTATCGAGAGACCCAGTACTTC.

This sequence joins TRBV15 and TRBJ2-3, with a tentative D call TRBD2 (5 bases). CDR3 length equals 16 residues. The V end was cut by 5 bases, the J end by 4 bases, with 19 bases between. Germline lookup yields CDR1 LNHNV and CDR2 YYDKDF (reference sequence). The CDR3 protein is CATSGITRRSADTQYF. CDR3 nucleotides: TGTGCCACCAGCGGAATCACTAGGAGGTCGGCAGATACGCAGTATTTT.

V usage is TRBV7-9 and J usage is TRBJ1-4; 7 bases are a match to TRBD1. V was pared by 5 bases and J by 6 bases, with 9 bases of the junction left unmatched. CDR1 is SEHNR and CDR2 is FQNEAQ in the germline V gene (reference sequence). The CDR3 sequence is 15 residues long. The CDR3: CASSPSGTEDEKLFF. CDR3 in DNA: TGTGCCAGCAGCCCCTCCGGGACAGAAGATGAAAAACTGTTTTTT.

This chain uses TRBV27 with TRBJ2-3; TRBD2 matches at 8 bases. J lost 1 base, V lost 1 base, and 4 bases had no gene match. The V gene's germline CDR1 is MNHEY and CDR2 SMNVEV (reference sequence). This CDR3 is 16 amino acids long. The CDR3 loop reads CASSLFDSGGTDTQYF. CDR3 nucleotides: TGTGCCAGCAGTTTATTCGATAGCGGGGGCACAGATACGCAGTATTTT.

The genes are TRBV25-1 and TRBJ2-5, with D tentatively TRBD1 (6 bases). Germline CDR1 reads MGHDK; CDR2 reads SYGVNS. This CDR3 region has 14 residues. Trimming stripped 6 bases from V and 5 bases from J, with 16 bases between. CDR3 loop: CASRDDRWAETQYF. CDR3 sequence (DNA): TGTGCCAGCAGGGACGACAGGTGGGCGGAGACCCAGTACTTC. The full variable domain, in which reference TRBV25-1 and TRBJ2-5 provide the parts outside the CDR3, is EADIYQTPRYLVIGTGKKITLECSQTMGHDKMYWYQQDPGMELHLIHYSYGVNSTEKGDLSSESTVSRIRTEHFPLTLESARPSHTSQYLCASRDDRWAETQYFGPGTRLLVL.

J is TRBJ2-1 and V is TRBV11-3; TRBD1 is a possible D gene (6 bases). Trimming took off 5 bases at V and 10 bases at J, with 15 bases between the two ends. This CDR3 contains 13 residues. The germline V gene has CDR1 SGHNT and CDR2 YENEEA. The CDR3 region is CASSNEQGEEQFF. In DNA, the CDR3 is TGTGCCAGCAGCAACGAACAGGGAGAGGAGCAGTTCTTC.

The J gene is TRBJ2-7, the V gene TRBV27; possibly TRBD1 for D (5 bases). This CDR3 has 8 amino acids. Trimming left V 11 bases short and J 11 bases short, with 10 bases between. The germline gives CDR1 MNHEY, CDR2 SMNVEV (reference sequence). CDR3 loop: CAGAVKYF. Here the CDR3 DNA reads TGTGCCGGGGCCGTAAAGTACTTC.

The chain links TRBV11-2 to TRBJ2-1, with 12 bases identical to TRBD2. CDR1 SGHAT and CDR2 FQNNGV come from the germline V gene. The CDR3 contains 15 residues. After removal of 2 bases from V and 13 bases from J, the junction contained 9 bases not matched to a gene. CDR3 loop: CASSLFVLAGGEQFF. CDR3 bases: TGTGCCAGCAGCTTATTTGTTCTAGCGGGAGGGGAACAGTTCTTC.

The CDR3 sequence is CASSMSGGAEETQYF. In DNA, the CDR3 is TGTGCCAGCAGCATGAGCGGGGGGGCCGAGGAGACCCAGTACTTC. The chain is built from TRBV7-8 and TRBJ2-5; 10 bases line up with TRBD2. J lost 5 bases, V lost 5 bases, and 8 bases had no gene match. The V gene's germline CDR1 is SGHVS and CDR2 FQNEAQ. The CDR3 length is 15 residues. Looking up the rest from reference TRBV7-8 and TRBJ2-5 gives the full variable domain: GAGVSQSPRYKVAKRGQDVALRCDPISGHVSLFWYQQALGQGPEFLTYFQNEAQLDKSGLPSDRFFAERPEGSVSTLKIQRTQQEDSAVYLCASSMSGGAEETQYFGPGTRLLVL.

V usage is TRBV5-1 and J usage is TRBJ2-3; 11 bases are shared with TRBD1. Germline CDR1 SGHRS, CDR2 YFSETQ. The CDR3 length is 16 residues. The ends lost 4 bases at V and 4 bases at J; junction bases unmatched: 8. The DNA of the CDR3 is TGCGCCAGCAGCCAGGACAGGGGGCGACGGGCAGATACGCAGTATTTT. Its translation is CASSQDRGRRADTQYF.

The genes are TRBV5-6 and TRBJ1-1; 8 bases match TRBD1. Germline loops: CDR1 SGHDT, CDR2 YYEEEE. Losses at the gene ends were 4 bases for V and 5 bases for J; bases not matched to a gene: 10. This CDR3 is 15 amino acids long. The DNA for the CDR3 is TGTGCCAGCAGCCGGGACAGGCGGGGAGGGACTGAAGCTTTCTTT. It codes for CASSRDRRGGTEAFF. Together with reference TRBV5-6 and TRBJ1-1, the CDR3 gives the full variable domain: DAGVTQSPTHLIKTRGQQVTLRCSPKSGHDTVSWYQQALGQGPQFIFQYYEEEERQRGNFPDRFSGHQFPNYSSELNVNALLLGDSALYLCASSRDRRGGTEAFFGQGTRLTVV.

The V and J genes are TRBV2 and TRBJ2-1, with 7 positions matching TRBD2. Germline V CDR1 and CDR2: SNHLY, FYNNEI. The CDR3 consists of 13 residues. V was pared by 4 bases and J by 8 bases, with 5 bases of the junction left unmatched. The CDR3 here is CASSVRREHEQFF. For the CDR3, the DNA is TGTGCCAGCAGTGTTAGGCGGGAGCATGAGCAGTTCTTC.

J is TRBJ2-1 and V is TRBV28; 11 nucleotides align to TRBD2. Germline values: CDR1 MDHEN, CDR2 SYDVKM. This CDR3 spans 17 amino acids. The trim removed 5 bases at V and 7 bases at J, leaving 13 bases unmatched. CDR3 residues: CASSLPLTSGDRNEQFF. The CDR3 coding sequence is TGTGCCAGCAGTCTCCCCTTGACTAGCGGGGATAGGAATGAGCAGTTCTTC.